The clone carrying this T cell receptor beta chain was seen ten or more times. Antigen: not known. The entry originates in a study of T-cell memory formation after mild COVID-19. Study-level information: Largely, the TCR clusters proved donor specific. Overall study findings and caveats: Second-wave clones that peaked on day 37 lacked confirmed SARS-CoV-2 specificity.

TCRdb ran MiXCR on the 5' RACE reads and lists one entry per CDR3 protein. The table lists tens of thousands of distinct CDR3 sequences, 7% to 8% of them singletons, with around 28% in the top ten. CDR1 and CDR2 (germline): MNHEY, SVGEGT. The CDR3 has 14 residues. Trimming took 4 bases from V and 2 from J, leaving 12 bases between them. The genes are TRBV6-2 or TRBV6-3 and TRBJ2-7; D call uncertain. The sample consisted of PBMCs or a T cell subset sorted from them (not recorded which). The sequence was obtained from a man younger than 35 who had mild COVID-19 (a few samples of this study predate the infection). Cell type and time point are not known. The CDR3 nucleotides read TGTGCCAGCAGTTCCCGGACGGACCCCTACGAGCAGTACTTC. This encodes CASSSRTDPYEQYF.